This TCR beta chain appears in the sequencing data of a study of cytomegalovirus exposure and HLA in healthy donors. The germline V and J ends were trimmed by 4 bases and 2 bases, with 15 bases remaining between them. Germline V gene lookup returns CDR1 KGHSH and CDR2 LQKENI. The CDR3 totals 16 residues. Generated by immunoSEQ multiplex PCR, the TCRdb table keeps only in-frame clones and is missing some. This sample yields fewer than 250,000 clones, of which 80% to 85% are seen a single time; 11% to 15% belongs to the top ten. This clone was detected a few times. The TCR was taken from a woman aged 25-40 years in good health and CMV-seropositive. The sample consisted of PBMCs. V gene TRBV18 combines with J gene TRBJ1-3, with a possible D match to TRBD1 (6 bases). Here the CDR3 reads CASSLQTAGAGNTIYF. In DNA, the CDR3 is TGTGCCAGCTCACTCCAGACTGCAGGGGCTGGAAACACCATATATTTT. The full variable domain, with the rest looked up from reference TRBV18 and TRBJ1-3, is NAGVMQNPRHLVRRRGQEARLRCSPMKGHSHVYWYRQLPEEGLKFMVYLQKENIIDESGMPKERFSAEFPKEGPSILRIQQVVRGDSAAYFCASSLQTAGAGNTIYFGEGSWLTVV.